The 23 T cell receptor beta chains presented below share a single source sample, sequenced in a study of blood T cell repertoires in COVID-19. The table came from immunoSEQ multiplex PCR; TCRdb's copy has only in-frame clones and leaves some out. Among roughly 260,000 clones, approximately 90% were seen once, and the ten largest hold approximately 2%. Material: PBMCs or T cells enriched from blood (not recorded which). These receptors all stem from a woman aged 18-30 years who had recovered from COVID-19.

The chain is built from TRBV7-2 and TRBJ2-7; 12 nucleotides agree with TRBD2. With 1 base clipped from V and 6 bases from J, the junction kept 7 bases outside the gene matches. The CDR3 has 16 residues. The germline V gene encodes CDR1 SGHTA and CDR2 FQGNSA. The CDR3 region has the DNA TGTGCCAGCAGCTTAGGTGCTAGCGGGGGGGCCTTCGAGCAGTACTTC. Its translation: CASSLGASGGAFEQYF.

The chain couples TRBV28 to TRBJ2-2, with D perhaps TRBD2 (5 bases). With 4 bases removed from V and 0 bases from J, the gap between germline ends came to 9 bases. CDR1 is MDHEN, CDR2 SYDVKM, per germline. The CDR3 sequence is 15 residues long. CDR3 DNA: TGTGCCAGCAGTTCCACCGGGGCGAACACCGGGGAGCTGTTTTTT. Translated, it gives CASSSTGANTGELFF.

The chain combines TRBV18 with TRBJ2-7, with TRBD1 matching over 9 bases. The CDR3 loop spans 15 amino acids. The J segment lost 4 bases and the V segment lost 4 bases, leaving 8 bases of the junction unmatched. Germline loops: CDR1 KGHSH, CDR2 LQKENI. CDR3 sequence (DNA): TGTGCCAGCTCACTGACCGGGACAGGGAATTACGAGCAGTACTTC. Protein product: CASSLTGTGNYEQYF.

The chain has TRBV11-1 and TRBJ1-6; 9 positions agree with TRBD1. Germline CDR1 SGHAT, CDR2 FQDESV (reference sequence). J gave up 6 bases and V 1 base, and 1 base lay outside the gene matches. This CDR3 region has 15 residues. CDR3 amino acids: CASSLDRGRNSPLHF. The CDR3, as DNA: TGTGCCAGCAGCTTAGACAGGGGGCGTAATTCACCCCTCCACTTT.

V usage is TRBV2 and J usage is TRBJ1-1; the D is unclear. The germline V gene has CDR1 SNHLY and CDR2 FYNNEI. The V end was cut by 3 bases, the J end by 0 bases, with 11 bases between. This CDR3 is 15 amino acids long. CDR3 nucleotide sequence: TGTGCCAGCAGTGATCAGGCCACGATGAACACTGAAGCTTTCTTT. Amino acids: CASSDQATMNTEAFF.

The J gene is TRBJ2-7, the V gene TRBV2; D is undetermined. Trimming cost V 6 bases and J 3 bases, with 6 bases left between them. The CDR3 totals 11 residues. Germline V gives CDR1 SNHLY, CDR2 FYNNEI. The CDR3 nucleotides read TGTGCCAGCAGCAACGGCTACGAGCAGTACTTC. Translated: CASSNGYEQYF.

The chain couples TRBV6-4 to TRBJ2-1, with TRBD2 matching 14 bases. Germline assignment: CDR1 MRHNA and CDR2 SNTAGT. CDR3 length: 15 amino acids. Unmatched junction bases numbered 2, after V lost 3 bases and J lost 7 bases. The CDR3: CASSERLAGGNEQFF. The CDR3 DNA sequence: TGTGCCAGCAGTGAACGACTAGCGGGGGGGAATGAGCAGTTCTTC.

J is TRBJ1-1 and V is TRBV23-1; D remains ambiguous. TRBV23-1 is recorded as an ORF, its role being uncertain. Deletions cut 2 bases from V and 1 base from J, with 14 bases between. CDR3 length: 16 amino acids. CDR3 bases: TGCGCCAGCAGTCAAGGAGTGGGTCACCCGAACACTGAAGCTTTCTTT. It codes for CASSQGVGHPNTEAFF.

The CDR3 bases are TGTGCCAGCAGCTGGGGACAAGGCAATCAGCCCCAGCATTTT. Translating it yields CASSWGQGNQPQHF. The chain couples TRBV7-9 to TRBJ1-5; tentatively, D is TRBD1 (6 bases). Trimming cost V 4 bases and J 2 bases, with 9 bases left between them. The germline V gene has CDR1 SEHNR and CDR2 FQNEAQ (reference sequence). This CDR3 spans 14 amino acids.

The rearrangement joins TRBV3-1 (or the pseudogene TRBV3-2) to TRBJ2-1; 9 bases agree with TRBD2. V shed 0 bases, J shed 7 bases, and the junction held 13 bases outside the gene matches. The CDR3 has 18 amino acids. CDR1 is LGHDT and CDR2 is YNNKEL in the germline V gene (reference sequence). The CDR3: CASSQDPSGNRFRNEQFF. CDR3 DNA: TGTGCCAGCAGCCAAGATCCTAGCGGGAATCGATTTCGGAATGAGCAGTTCTTC.

The J gene is TRBJ2-4, the V gene TRBV21-1; the table gives TRBD2 as D, unverified against the DNA. TRBV21-1 represents a pseudogene. CDR3 length: 17 amino acids. The DNA for the CDR3 is TGTGCCAGCGGAGCTATACTTTACCGGGTGCCAAAAAACATTCAGTACTTC. Translated, it gives CASGAILYRVPKNIQYF.

The chain is built from TRBV29-1 and TRBJ1-1; D may be TRBD1 (5 bases). CDR3 length equals 14 residues. The V and J ends lost 5 bases and 10 bases respectively, with 23 bases between them. Germline-derived CDR1 and CDR2 are SQVTM and ANQGSEA. The CDR3 DNA reads as TGCAGCGTTAGGTTCCGTCTTTCTGGGGCGCGAGCTTTCTTT. It translates to CSVRFRLSGARAFF.

The chain joins TRBV18 to TRBJ1-2, with D hard to call. Germline CDR1 is KGHSH and CDR2 is LQKENI. The CDR3 is 14 residues long. V was trimmed by 6 bases and J by 7 bases, leaving 18 bases between them. CDR3: CASSTLAPGSGYTF. In DNA form, the CDR3 reads TGTGCCAGCTCCACTCTGGCCCCGGGGTCTGGCTACACCTTC.

This clone was recorded only once. Its ends do not fully match the called genes, so a read error is possible. The DNA for the CDR3 is TGTGCTAGCAGCTTATCACCCCGGTCGGGGACCCAGTACTTC. Translated, it gives CASSLSPRSGTQYF. The chain has TRBV7-7 and TRBJ2-5, with unresolved D. Germline assignment: CDR1 SSHAT and CDR2 FNYEAQ (reference sequence). This CDR3 has 14 residues.

The genes are TRBV5-5 and TRBJ1-2, with D uncertain. V was clipped by 4 bases and J by 8 bases, with 15 bases between them. CDR3 length: 13 residues. Looked up from germline, CDR1 is SGHKS and CDR2 is YYEKEE (reference sequence). As DNA, the CDR3 is TGTGCCAGCAGCCCCGAGGCACTAGAAGGCTACACCTTC. This sequence encodes CASSPEALEGYTF.

This sequence joins TRBV27 and TRBJ2-5; weak D call: TRBD2 (7 bases). The CDR3 contains 14 residues. The germline V gene has CDR1 MNHEY and CDR2 SMNVEV (reference sequence). Trimming shortened V by 3 bases and J by 4 bases, and 12 bases separated the two germline ends. For the CDR3, the DNA is TGTGCCAGCAGTTTGGGGGGGGCGGGAGAGACCCAGTACTTC. Protein: CASSLGGAGETQYF.

The chain is built from TRBV10-3 and TRBJ1-1, with D unclear. V lost 11 bases to trimming and J lost 0 bases, with 16 bases between them. This CDR3 comprises 14 residues. Germline CDR1 ENHRY, CDR2 SYGVKD. CDR3 residues: CACARGEMNTEAFF. The CDR3 DNA follows: TGTGCCTGTGCCCGAGGAGAGATGAACACTGAAGCTTTCTTT.

The chain couples TRBV5-1 to TRBJ1-1; 7 bases map to TRBD1. The CDR3 consists of 15 residues. V was clipped by 5 bases and J by 4 bases; unmatched bases: 11. Germline assignment: CDR1 SGHRS and CDR2 YFSETQ. CDR3 loop: CASRTSFPGGTEAFF. DNA of the CDR3: TGCGCCAGCAGAACGTCTTTTCCAGGGGGCACTGAAGCTTTCTTT.

CDR3: CASSFSTSGVQETQYF. The CDR3 DNA is TGCGCCAGCAGCTTTTCGACTAGCGGGGTCCAAGAGACCCAGTACTTC. V usage is TRBV5-1 and J usage is TRBJ2-5; 11 bases match TRBD2. The V and J ends lost 2 bases and 1 base, in that order; junction bases with no gene match: 4. The CDR3 sequence is 16 residues long. CDR1 and CDR2 from the germline V gene are SGHRS and YFSETQ.

The chain combines TRBV18 with TRBJ1-2, with a tentative D call TRBD1 (5 bases). The CDR3 loop spans 14 amino acids. Germline CDR1 KGHSH, CDR2 LQKENI. V lost 3 bases, J lost 4 bases, and 12 bases lay in between. The CDR3 here is CASSPGGLIYGYTF. CDR3 coding DNA: TGTGCCAGCTCACCGGGGGGACTTATCTATGGCTACACCTTC.

The rearrangement joins TRBV13 to TRBJ1-2; the match to TRBD1 covers 7 bases. This CDR3 is built from 14 residues. Germline V gene data show CDR1 as PRHDT and CDR2 as FYEKMQ (reference sequence). J gave up 4 bases and V 5 bases, and 7 bases lay outside the gene matches. As DNA, the CDR3 is TGTGCCAGCAGCCAACAGGGGTCCGGCTATGGCTACACCTTC. Its translation is CASSQQGSGYGYTF.

This chain uses TRBV5-5 with TRBJ1-2, with TRBD1 matching 8 bases. The CDR3 covers 15 residues. Trimming cost V 4 bases and J 0 bases; bases outside gene matches: 5. Germline CDR1 and CDR2: SGHKS and YYEKEE (reference sequence). CDR3 loop: CASSLRTGTNYGYTF. CDR3 DNA sequence: TGTGCCAGCAGCCTGAGGACAGGGACTAACTATGGCTACACCTTC.

The chain joins TRBV28 to TRBJ1-2; 10 nucleotides match TRBD1. The germline gives CDR1 MDHEN, CDR2 SYDVKM. Germline trimming cut 4 bases from V and 5 bases from J; bases unmatched to any gene: 7. There are 15 residues in the CDR3. DNA of the CDR3: TGTGCCAGCAGTTCTGGACAGGGGGAGGTATATGGCTACACCTTC. As protein: CASSSGQGEVYGYTF.